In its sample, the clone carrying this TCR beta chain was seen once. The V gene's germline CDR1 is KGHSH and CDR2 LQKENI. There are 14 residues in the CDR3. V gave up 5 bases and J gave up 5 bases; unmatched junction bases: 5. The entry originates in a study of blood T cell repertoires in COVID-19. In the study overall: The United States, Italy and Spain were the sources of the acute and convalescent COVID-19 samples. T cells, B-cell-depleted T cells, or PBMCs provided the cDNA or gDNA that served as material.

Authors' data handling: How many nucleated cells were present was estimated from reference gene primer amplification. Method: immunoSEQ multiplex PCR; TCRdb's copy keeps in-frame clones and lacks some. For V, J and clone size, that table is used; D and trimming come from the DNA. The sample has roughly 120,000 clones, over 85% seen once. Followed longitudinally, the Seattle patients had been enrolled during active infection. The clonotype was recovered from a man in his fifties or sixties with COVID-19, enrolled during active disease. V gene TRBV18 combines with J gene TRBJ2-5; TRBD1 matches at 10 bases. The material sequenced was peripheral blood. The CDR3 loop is CASSTGQGRETQYF. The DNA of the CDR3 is TGTGCCAGCTCAACGGGACAGGGGAGGGAGACCCAGTACTTC.